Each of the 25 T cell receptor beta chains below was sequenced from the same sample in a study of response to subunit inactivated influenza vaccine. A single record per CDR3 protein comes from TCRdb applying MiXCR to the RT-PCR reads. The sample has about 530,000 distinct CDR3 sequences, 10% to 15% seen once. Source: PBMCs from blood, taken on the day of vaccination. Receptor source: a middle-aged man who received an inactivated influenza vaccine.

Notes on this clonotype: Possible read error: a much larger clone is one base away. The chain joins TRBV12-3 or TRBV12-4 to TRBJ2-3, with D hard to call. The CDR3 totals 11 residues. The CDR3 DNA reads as TGTGCCAGCAGTACGGGCCGTACGCAGGATTTT. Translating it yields CASSTGRTQDF.

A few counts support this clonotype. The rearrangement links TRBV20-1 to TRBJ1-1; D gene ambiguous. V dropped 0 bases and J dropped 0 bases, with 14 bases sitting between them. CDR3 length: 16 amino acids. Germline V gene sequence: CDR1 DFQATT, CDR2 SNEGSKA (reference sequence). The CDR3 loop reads CSARETRHNMNTEAFF. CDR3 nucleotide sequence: TGCAGTGCTAGAGAGACAAGACACAACATGAACACTGAAGCTTTCTTT.

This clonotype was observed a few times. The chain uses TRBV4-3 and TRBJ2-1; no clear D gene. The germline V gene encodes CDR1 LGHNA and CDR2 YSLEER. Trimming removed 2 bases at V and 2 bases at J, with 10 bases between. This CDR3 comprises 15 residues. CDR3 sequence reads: CASSQSVVAYNEQFF. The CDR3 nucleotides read TGCGCCAGCAGCCAAAGCGTTGTGGCCTACAATGAGCAGTTCTTC.

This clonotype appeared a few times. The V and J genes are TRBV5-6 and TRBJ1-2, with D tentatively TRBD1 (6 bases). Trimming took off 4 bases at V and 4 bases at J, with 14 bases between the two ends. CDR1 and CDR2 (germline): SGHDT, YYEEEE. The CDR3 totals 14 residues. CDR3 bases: TGTGCCAGCAGCCGCGGTACAGGGCCCTATGGCTACACCTTC. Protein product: CASSRGTGPYGYTF.

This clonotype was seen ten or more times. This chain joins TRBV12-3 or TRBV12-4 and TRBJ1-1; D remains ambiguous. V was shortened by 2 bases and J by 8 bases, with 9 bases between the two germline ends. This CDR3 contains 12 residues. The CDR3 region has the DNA TGTGCCAGCAGTTTAAACGGGCTGGAAGCTTTCTTT. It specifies CASSLNGLEAFF.

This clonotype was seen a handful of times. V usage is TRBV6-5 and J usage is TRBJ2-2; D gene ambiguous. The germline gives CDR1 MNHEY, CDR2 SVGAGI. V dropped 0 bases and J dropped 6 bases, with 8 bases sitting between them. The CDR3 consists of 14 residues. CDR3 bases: TGTGCCAGCAGTTACTCGATTAGTCCCGGGGAGCTGTTTTTT. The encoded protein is CASSYSISPGELFF.

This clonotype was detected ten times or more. As DNA, the CDR3 is TGTGCCAGCAGTTACCGCCTTTCAACTGGAAACACCATATATTTT. Translating it yields CASSYRLSTGNTIYF. The chain links TRBV6-5 to TRBJ1-3; D gene unclear. Trimming stripped 2 bases from V and 2 bases from J, with 10 bases between. Germline V gene data show CDR1 as MNHEY and CDR2 as SVGAGI. The CDR3 contains 15 residues.

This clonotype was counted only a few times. The CDR3 DNA reads TGTGCCAGCAGCAGTGCGGGAGGGTCTGGTGAGCAGTTCTTC. This gives the protein CASSSAGGSGEQFF. The chain couples TRBV7-3 to TRBJ2-1; the match to TRBD2 covers 9 bases. Germline-derived CDR1 and CDR2 are SGHTA and FQGTGA. The CDR3 length is 14 residues. V gave up 5 bases and J gave up 9 bases; unmatched junction bases: 8.

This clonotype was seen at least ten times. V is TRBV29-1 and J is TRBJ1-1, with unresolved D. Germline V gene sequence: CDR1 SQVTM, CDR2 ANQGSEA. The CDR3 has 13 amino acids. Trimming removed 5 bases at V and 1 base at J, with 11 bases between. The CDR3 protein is CSVIRATNTEAFF. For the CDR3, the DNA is TGCAGCGTTATAAGGGCCACGAACACTGAAGCTTTCTTT. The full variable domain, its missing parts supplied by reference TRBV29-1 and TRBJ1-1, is SAVISQKPSRDICQRGTSLTIQCQVDSQVTMMFWYRQQPGQSLTLIATANQGSEATYESGFVIDKFPISRPNLTFSTLTVSNMSPEDSSIYLCSVIRATNTEAFFGQGTRLTVV.

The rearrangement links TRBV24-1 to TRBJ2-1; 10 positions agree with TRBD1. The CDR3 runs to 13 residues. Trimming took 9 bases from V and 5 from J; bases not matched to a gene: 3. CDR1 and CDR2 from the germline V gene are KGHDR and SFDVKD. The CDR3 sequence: CATDRGRNNEQFF. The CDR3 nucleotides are TGTGCCACCGACAGGGGGCGGAACAATGAGCAGTTCTTC.

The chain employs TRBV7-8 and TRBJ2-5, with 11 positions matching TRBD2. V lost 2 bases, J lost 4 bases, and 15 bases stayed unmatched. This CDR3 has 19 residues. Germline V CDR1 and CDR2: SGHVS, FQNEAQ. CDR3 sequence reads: CASSLQPLYLAGGGETQYF. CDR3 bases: TGTGCCAGCAGCTTACAACCCCTGTATCTAGCGGGGGGTGGAGAGACCCAGTACTTC.

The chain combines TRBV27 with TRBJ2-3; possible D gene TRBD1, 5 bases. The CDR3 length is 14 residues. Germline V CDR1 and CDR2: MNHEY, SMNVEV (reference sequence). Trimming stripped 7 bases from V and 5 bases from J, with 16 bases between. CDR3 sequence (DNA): TGTGCCAGCAAAGGGCGTTACCAGGGAGATACGCAGTATTTT. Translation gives CASKGRYQGDTQYF.

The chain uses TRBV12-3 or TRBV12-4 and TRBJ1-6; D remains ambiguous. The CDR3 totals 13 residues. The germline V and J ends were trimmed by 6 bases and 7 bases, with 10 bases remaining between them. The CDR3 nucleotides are TGTGCCAGCAGCCTACTTAAGAATTCACCCCTCCACTTT. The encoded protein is CASSLLKNSPLHF.

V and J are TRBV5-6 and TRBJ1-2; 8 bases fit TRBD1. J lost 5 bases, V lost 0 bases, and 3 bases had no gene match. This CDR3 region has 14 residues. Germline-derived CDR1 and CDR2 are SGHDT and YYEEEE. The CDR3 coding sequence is TGTGCCAGCAGCTTGGACGGGACAGGTTATGGCTACACCTTC. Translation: CASSLDGTGYGYTF.

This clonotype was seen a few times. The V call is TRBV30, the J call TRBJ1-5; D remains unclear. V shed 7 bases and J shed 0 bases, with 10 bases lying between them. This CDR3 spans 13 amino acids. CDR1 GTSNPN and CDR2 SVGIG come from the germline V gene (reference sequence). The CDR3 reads CALGTYSNQPQHF. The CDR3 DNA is TGTGCCTTAGGAACCTATAGCAATCAGCCCCAGCATTTT.

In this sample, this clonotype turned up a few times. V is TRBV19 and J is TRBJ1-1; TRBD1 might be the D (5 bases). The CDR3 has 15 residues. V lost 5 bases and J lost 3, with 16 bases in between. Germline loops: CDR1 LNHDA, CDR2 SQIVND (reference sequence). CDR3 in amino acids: CASSPADRRHTEAFF. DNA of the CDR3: TGTGCCAGTAGTCCCGCCGACAGACGCCACACTGAAGCTTTCTTT.

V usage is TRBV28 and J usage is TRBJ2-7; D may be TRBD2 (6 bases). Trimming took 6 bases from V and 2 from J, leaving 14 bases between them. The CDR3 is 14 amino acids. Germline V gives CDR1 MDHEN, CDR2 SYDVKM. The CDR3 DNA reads TGTGCCAGCAGGCGGGACGGACTCACCTACGAGCAGTACTTC. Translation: CASRRDGLTYEQYF.

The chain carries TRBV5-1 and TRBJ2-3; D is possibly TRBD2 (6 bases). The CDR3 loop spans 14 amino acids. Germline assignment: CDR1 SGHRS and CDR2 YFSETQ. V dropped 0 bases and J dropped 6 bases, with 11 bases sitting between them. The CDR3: CASSLGRGPDTQYF. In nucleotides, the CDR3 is TGCGCCAGCAGCTTGGGGCGGGGACCCGATACGCAGTATTTT. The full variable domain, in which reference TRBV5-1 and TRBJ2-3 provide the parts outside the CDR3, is KAGVTQTPRYLIKTRGQQVTLSCSPISGHRSVSWYQQTPGQGLQFLFEYFSETQRNKGNFPGRFSGRQFSNSRSEMNVSTLELGDSALYLCASSLGRGPDTQYFGPGTRLTVL.

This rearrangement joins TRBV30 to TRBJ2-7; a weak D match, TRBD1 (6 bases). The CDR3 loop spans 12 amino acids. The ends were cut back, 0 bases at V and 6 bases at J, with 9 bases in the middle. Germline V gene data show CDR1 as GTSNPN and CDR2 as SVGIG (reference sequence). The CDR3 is CAWSVLRGEQYF. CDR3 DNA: TGTGCCTGGAGTGTACTCAGGGGCGAGCAGTACTTC.

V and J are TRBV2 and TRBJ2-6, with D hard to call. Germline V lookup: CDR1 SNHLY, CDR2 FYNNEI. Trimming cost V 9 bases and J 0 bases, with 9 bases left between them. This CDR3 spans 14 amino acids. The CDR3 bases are TGTGCCAGGAATCCCGACTCTGGGGCCAACGTCCTGACTTTC. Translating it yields CARNPDSGANVLTF.

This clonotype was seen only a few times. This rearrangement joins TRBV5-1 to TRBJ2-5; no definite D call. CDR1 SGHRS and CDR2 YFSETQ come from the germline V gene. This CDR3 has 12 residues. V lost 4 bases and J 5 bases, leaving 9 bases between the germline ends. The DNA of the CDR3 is TGCGCCAGCAGCGGCCTCGGGGAGACCCAGTACTTC. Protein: CASSGLGETQYF.

The chain's CDR3 is CASSLRPAETQYF. The CDR3 DNA follows: TGCGCCAGCAGCTTGCGCCCCGCGGAGACCCAGTACTTC. The V gene is TRBV5-1, the J gene TRBJ2-5, with unresolved D. From germline, CDR1 is SGHRS and CDR2 YFSETQ. V gave up 1 base and J gave up 5 bases, with 9 bases separating them. CDR3 length equals 13 residues. The whole variable domain, remainder taken from reference TRBV5-1 and TRBJ2-5, is KAGVTQTPRYLIKTRGQQVTLSCSPISGHRSVSWYQQTPGQGLQFLFEYFSETQRNKGNFPGRFSGRQFSNSRSEMNVSTLELGDSALYLCASSLRPAETQYFGPGTRLLVL.

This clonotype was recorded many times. Here the CDR3 reads CASSHNTGGRNTEAFF. CDR3 sequence (DNA): TGTGCCAGCAGCCATAACACAGGGGGCCGGAACACTGAAGCTTTCTTT. V gene TRBV4-2 combines with J gene TRBJ1-1, with TRBD1 identical over 9 bases. In germline, CDR1 is LGHNA, CDR2 YNFKEQ. CDR3 length: 16 amino acids. With 3 bases clipped from V and 1 base from J, the junction kept 6 bases outside the gene matches.

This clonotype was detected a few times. Here the CDR3 reads CASSLWENNSPLHF. CDR3 nucleotides: TGTGCCAGCAGCTTATGGGAGAACAATTCACCCCTCCACTTT. J is TRBJ1-6 and V is TRBV7-2; D gene uncertain. Germline V gives CDR1 SGHTA, CDR2 FQGNSA. CDR3 length equals 14 residues. V lost 2 bases to trimming and J lost 7 bases, with 9 bases between them.

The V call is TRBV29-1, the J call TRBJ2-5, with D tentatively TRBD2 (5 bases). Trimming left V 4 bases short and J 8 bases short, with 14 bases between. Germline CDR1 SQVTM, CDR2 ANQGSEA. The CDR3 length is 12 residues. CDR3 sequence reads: CSVGEIGRTQYF. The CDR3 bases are TGCAGCGTTGGGGAGATCGGGCGAACCCAGTACTTC. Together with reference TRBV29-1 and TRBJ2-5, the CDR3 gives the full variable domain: SAVISQKPSRDICQRGTSLTIQCQVDSQVTMMFWYRQQPGQSLTLIATANQGSEATYESGFVIDKFPISRPNLTFSTLTVSNMSPEDSSIYLCSVGEIGRTQYFGPGTRLLVL.